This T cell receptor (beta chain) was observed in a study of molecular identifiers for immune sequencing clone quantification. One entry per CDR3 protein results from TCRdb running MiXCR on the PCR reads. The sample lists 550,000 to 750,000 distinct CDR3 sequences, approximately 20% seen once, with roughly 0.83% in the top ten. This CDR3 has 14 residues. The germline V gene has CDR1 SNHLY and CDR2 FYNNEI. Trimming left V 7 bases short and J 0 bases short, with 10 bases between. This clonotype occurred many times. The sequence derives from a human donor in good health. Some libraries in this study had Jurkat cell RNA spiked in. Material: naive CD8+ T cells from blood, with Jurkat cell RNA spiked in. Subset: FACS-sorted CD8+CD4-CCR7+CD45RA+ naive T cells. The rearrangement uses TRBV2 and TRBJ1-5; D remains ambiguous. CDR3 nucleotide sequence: TGTGCCAGCAAATACGGAGATAGCAATCAGCCCCAGCATTTT. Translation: CASKYGDSNQPQHF.